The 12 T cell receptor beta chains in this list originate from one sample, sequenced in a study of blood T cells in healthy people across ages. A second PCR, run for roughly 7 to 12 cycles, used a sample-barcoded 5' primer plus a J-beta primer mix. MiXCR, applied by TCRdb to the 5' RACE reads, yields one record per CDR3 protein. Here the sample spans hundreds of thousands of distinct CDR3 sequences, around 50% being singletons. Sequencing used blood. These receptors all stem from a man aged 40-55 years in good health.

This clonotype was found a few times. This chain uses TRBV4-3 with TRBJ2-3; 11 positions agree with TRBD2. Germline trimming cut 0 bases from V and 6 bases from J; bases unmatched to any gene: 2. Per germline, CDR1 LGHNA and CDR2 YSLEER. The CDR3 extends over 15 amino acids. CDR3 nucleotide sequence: TGCGCCAGCAGCCAAGAACTAGCGGGGGCTGATACGCAGTATTTT. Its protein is CASSQELAGADTQYF.

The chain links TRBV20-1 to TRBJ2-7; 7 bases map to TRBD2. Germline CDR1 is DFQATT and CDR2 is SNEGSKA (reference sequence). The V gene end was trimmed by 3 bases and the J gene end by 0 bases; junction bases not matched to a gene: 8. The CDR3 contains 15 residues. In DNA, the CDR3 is TGCAGTGCTAGGGTCCCTGGCGGGAGCTCCTACGAGCAGTACTTC. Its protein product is CSARVPGGSSYEQYF.

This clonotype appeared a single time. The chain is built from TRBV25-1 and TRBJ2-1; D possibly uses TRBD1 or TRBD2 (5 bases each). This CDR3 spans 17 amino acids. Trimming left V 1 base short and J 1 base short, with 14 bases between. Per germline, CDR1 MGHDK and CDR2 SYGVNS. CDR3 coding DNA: TGTGCCAGCAGTGAATTGTTGGGACGGAGATCCTACAATGAGCAGTTCTTC. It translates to CASSELLGRRSYNEQFF.

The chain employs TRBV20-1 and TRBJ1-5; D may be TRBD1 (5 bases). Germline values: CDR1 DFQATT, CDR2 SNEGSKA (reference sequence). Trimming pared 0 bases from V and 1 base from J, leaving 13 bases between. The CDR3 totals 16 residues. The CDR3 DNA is TGCAGTGCTAGAGATCTGGGCAGGGAAAGCAATCAGCCCCAGCATTTT. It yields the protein CSARDLGRESNQPQHF.

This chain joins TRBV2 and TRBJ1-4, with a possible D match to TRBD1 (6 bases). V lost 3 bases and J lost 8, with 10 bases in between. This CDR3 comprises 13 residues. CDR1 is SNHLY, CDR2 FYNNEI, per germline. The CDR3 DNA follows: TGTGCCAGCAGTGACACAGGGTGGGAAAAACTGTTTTTT. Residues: CASSDTGWEKLFF.

CDR3 sequence: CASSQVAGGVQFF. The DNA for the CDR3 is TGCGCCAGCAGCCAAGTGGCGGGAGGCGTGCAGTTCTTC. This chain joins TRBV4-1 and TRBJ2-7; 8 bases match TRBD2. The J call is uncertain, as TRBJ2-1 better fits the DNA end. Germline V CDR1 and CDR2: MGHRA, YSYEKL. The CDR3 has 13 residues.

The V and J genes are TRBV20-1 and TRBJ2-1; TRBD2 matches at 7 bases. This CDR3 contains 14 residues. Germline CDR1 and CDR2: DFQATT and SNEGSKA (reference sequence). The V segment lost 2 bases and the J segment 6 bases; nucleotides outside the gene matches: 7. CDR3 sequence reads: CSARSGVRPNEQFF. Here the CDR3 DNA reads TGCAGTGCTAGAAGCGGGGTCCGGCCCAATGAGCAGTTCTTC.

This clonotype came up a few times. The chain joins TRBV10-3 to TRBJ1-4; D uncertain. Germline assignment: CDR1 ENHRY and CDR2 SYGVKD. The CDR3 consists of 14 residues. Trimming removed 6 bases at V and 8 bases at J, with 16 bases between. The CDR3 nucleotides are TGTGCCATCAGCTTTGACCCCATGGGGGAAAAACTGTTTTTT. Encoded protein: CAISFDPMGEKLFF.

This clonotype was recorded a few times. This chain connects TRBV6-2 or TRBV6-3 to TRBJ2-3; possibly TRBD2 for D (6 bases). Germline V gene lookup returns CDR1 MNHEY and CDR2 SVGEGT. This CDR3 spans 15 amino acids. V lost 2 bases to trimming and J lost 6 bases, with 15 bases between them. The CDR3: CASSYGTGRSDTQYF. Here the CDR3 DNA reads TGTGCCAGCAGTTACGGGACCGGGAGATCTGATACGCAGTATTTT.

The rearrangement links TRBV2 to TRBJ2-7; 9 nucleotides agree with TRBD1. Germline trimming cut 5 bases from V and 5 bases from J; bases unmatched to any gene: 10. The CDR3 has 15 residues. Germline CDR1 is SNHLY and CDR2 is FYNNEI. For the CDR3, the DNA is TGTGCCAGCAGTCCTTGGGACAGGGAGGGCCACGAGCAGTACTTC. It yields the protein CASSPWDREGHEQYF.

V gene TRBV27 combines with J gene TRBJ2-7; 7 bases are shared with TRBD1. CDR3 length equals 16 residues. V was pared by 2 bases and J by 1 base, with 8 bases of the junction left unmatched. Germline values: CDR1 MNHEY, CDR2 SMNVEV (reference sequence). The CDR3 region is CASSLGGGRGSYEQYF. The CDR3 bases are TGTGCCAGCAGTTTAGGTGGGGGCAGGGGGTCCTACGAGCAGTACTTC.

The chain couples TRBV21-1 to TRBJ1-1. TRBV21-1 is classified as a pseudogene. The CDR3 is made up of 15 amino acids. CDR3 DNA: TGTGCCAGCAGCAAAGAGGACGGCGAGAACACTGAAGCTTTCTTT. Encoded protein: CASSKEDGENTEAFF.